This is a list of T cell receptor beta chains from one sample in a study of control samples from healthy donors and cancer patients. The protocol was immunoSEQ multiplex PCR, while the TCRdb copy is restricted to in-frame clones and leaves out a portion. This sample has 100,000 to 150,000 clones, with approximately 87% found just once. The sequenced material came from blood. The source is a man aged 55 to 70 in good health. CDR3s include the opening cysteine and the closing phenylalanine or tryptophan. Each record gives: J gene, clone size, D gene, V gene, CDR3 protein, CDR3 DNA. The D gene is left open where the match is weak. Clone sizes are given selectively: once, few, many, or a class where the clone is expanded.

>TRBJ1-3|.|.|TRBV19
CASSIERTPRSSGNTIYF
TGTGCCAGTAGTATTGAGCGGACGCCCAGGAGCTCTGGAAACACCATATATTTT
>TRBJ1-2|.|TRBD1|TRBV4-1
CASDGTGGDGYTF
TGCGCCAGCGACGGGACAGGGGGCGATGGCTACACCTTC
>TRBJ1-5|.|.|TRBV30
CAWGPPAPNQPQHF
TGTGCCTGGGGTCCCCCGGCGCCCAATCAGCCCCAGCATTTT
>TRBJ1-1|once|.|TRBV14
CASSQQGALNTEAFF
TGTGCCAGCAGCCAACAAGGGGCCCTGAACACTGAAGCTTTCTTT
>TRBJ2-3|.|TRBD2|TRBV5-1
CASRIAGGSTDTQYF
TGCGCCAGCAGAATAGCGGGGGGGAGCACAGATACGCAGTATTTT
>TRBJ2-7|.|.|TRBV30
CAWSRDRSYEQYF
TGTGCCTGGAGCCGGGACCGATCCTACGAGCAGTACTTC
>TRBJ2-3|.|TRBD2|TRBV10-3
CAIRGGGIQAADTQYF
TGTGCCATCAGGGGGGGAGGGATCCAAGCGGCAGATACGCAGTATTTT
>TRBJ1-3|.|.|TRBV19
CASRRGTDGNTIYF
TGTGCCAGTAGGAGGGGGACGGATGGAAACACCATATATTTT
>TRBJ2-2|.|TRBD2|TRBV28
CASSLSGTSGATGELFF
TGTGCCAGCAGTTTATCAGGGACTAGCGGAGCCACCGGGGAGCTGTTTTTT
>TRBJ2-1|once|.|TRBV5-1
CASRTGNSYNEQFF
TGCGCCAGCAGGACAGGAAACTCCTACAATGAGCAGTTCTTC
>TRBJ2-5|.|.|TRBV4-2
CASSQDPVAETQYF
TGTGCCAGCAGCCAAGATCCCGTGGCAGAGACCCAGTACTTC
>TRBJ1-3|.|.|TRBV18
CASGDGAGNTIYF
TGTGCCAGCGGGGATGGGGCCGGAAACACCATATATTTT
>TRBJ1-4|.|TRBD1|TRBV4-3
CASSRRQGVGDEKLFF
TGCGCCAGCAGCCGTCGACAGGGGGTTGGGGATGAAAAACTGTTTTTT
>TRBJ2-3|.|.|TRBV7-2
CASSLGGIRGDTQYF
TGTGCCAGCAGCTTAGGAGGGATCCGGGGAGATACGCAGTATTTT
>TRBJ1-5|.|TRBD1|TRBV7-9
CATLREQGARQPQHF
TGTGCCACCCTACGGGAGCAGGGGGCGCGTCAGCCCCAGCATTTT
>TRBJ2-5|.|.|TRBV3-1/TRBV3-2
CASSHIQETQYF
TGTGCCAGCAGCCATATACAAGAGACCCAGTACTTC
>TRBJ1-1|once|.|TRBV6-1
CASSGFSPGHSTEAFF
TGTGCCAGCAGTGGGTTTAGTCCGGGACACTCCACTGAAGCTTTCTTT
>TRBJ2-7|few|TRBD1|TRBV7-2
CASSSQGATIQQYF
TGTGCCAGCAGCTCACAGGGGGCGACTATTCAGCAGTACTTC
>TRBJ2-2|once|.|TRBV7-2
CASSLGRSYTGELFF
TGTGCCAGCAGCTTAGGACGGTCGTACACCGGGGAGCTGTTTTTT
>TRBJ1-1|.|.|TRBV6-5
CASRKTGPHEAFF
TGTGCCAGCAGGAAGACAGGACCCCATGAGGCTTTCTTT
>TRBJ2-3|.|.|TRBV5-6
CASIQGMGTDTQYF
TGTGCCAGCATCCAGGGAATGGGCACAGATACGCAGTATTTT
>TRBJ2-2|.|.|TRBV9
CASSVFERGGELFF
TGTGCCAGCAGCGTATTTGAGAGGGGCGGGGAGCTGTTTTTT
>TRBJ1-3|few|TRBD1|TRBV28
CASSLRDSQVNTIYF
TGTGCCAGCAGTTTAAGGGACAGCCAAGTGAACACCATATATTTT
>TRBJ1-6|.|.|TRBV3-1/TRBV3-2
CASSRGGTNNSPLHF
TGTGCCAGCAGCCGGGGGGGGACTAATAATTCACCCCTCCACTTT
>TRBJ2-3|.|TRBD2|TRBV11-2
CASSTGGLAASGTDTQYF
TGTGCCAGCAGCACGGGGGGACTAGCGGCGTCGGGCACAGATACGCAGTATTTT
>TRBJ2-1|.|.|TRBV19
CASSSGGGVLNEQFF
TGTGCCAGTAGTAGTGGGGGGGGCGTATTGAATGAGCAGTTCTTC
>TRBJ2-3|once|TRBD2|TRBV4-2
CASSQVSASGGATDTQYF
TGTGCCAGCAGCCAAGTTTCGGCTAGCGGGGGGGCGACGGATACGCAGTATTTT
>TRBJ1-3|once|.|TRBV7-6
CASRQGPSSGNTIYF
TGTGCCAGCAGACAAGGACCGAGCTCTGGAAACACCATATATTTT
>TRBJ2-5|.|TRBD1|TRBV5-1
CASSIGQDQETQYF
TGCGCCAGCAGCATAGGACAGGATCAAGAGACCCAGTACTTC
>TRBJ1-6|.|.|TRBV27
CASRQGVSPLHF
TGTGCCAGCAGACAGGGAGTTTCACCCCTCCACTTT
>TRBJ1-4|.|.|TRBV6-5
CASSYTTGDNEKLFF
TGTGCCAGCAGTTACACCACCGGGGACAATGAAAAACTGTTTTTT
>TRBJ1-1|once|.|TRBV5-5
CASSLNSLNTEAFF
TGTGCCAGCAGCTTGAACAGCCTGAACACTGAAGCTTTCTTT
>TRBJ2-7|.|.|TRBV15
CATSRDPARGYYEQYF
TGTGCCACCAGCAGAGATCCGGCTAGAGGTTACTACGAGCAGTACTTC
>TRBJ1-6|.|.|TRBV21-1
CASSKARDRLVPYNSPLHF
TGTGCCAGCAGCAAAGCGCGGGACAGGTTAGTCCCCTATAATTCACCCCTCCACTTT
>TRBJ2-3|.|TRBD1|TRBV28
CASRTGTGGPDTQYF
TGTGCCAGCAGAACCGGGACAGGGGGCCCGGATACGCAGTATTTT
>TRBJ1-3|.|.|TRBV3-1/TRBV3-2
CASSQDPPLSGNTIYF
TGTGCCAGCAGCCAAGATCCGCCCCTCTCTGGAAACACCATATATTTT
>TRBJ2-7|.|.|TRBV7-2
CASSLGQASSYEQYF
TGTGCCAGCAGCTTAGGACAGGCTAGCTCCTACGAGCAGTACTTC
>TRBJ1-4|.|TRBD1|TRBV5-1
CASSLATGTREKLFF
TGCGCCAGCAGCTTGGCGACAGGGACGCGCGAAAAACTGTTTTTT
>TRBJ1-6|.|.|TRBV9
CASSVFEDSPLHF
TGTGCCAGCAGCGTTTTCGAGGATTCACCCCTCCACTTT
>TRBJ2-7|.|.|TRBV25-1
CASSDGGAGSYEQYF
TGTGCCAGCAGTGATGGAGGTGCAGGCTCCTACGAGCAGTACTTC
>TRBJ1-6|.|TRBD1|TRBV18
CASSKDRGGSPLHF
TGTGCCAGCTCAAAGGACAGGGGGGGTTCACCCCTCCACTTT
>TRBJ2-3|.|.|TRBV3-1/TRBV3-2
CASSQRTPPDTQYF
TGTGCCAGCAGCCAGCGGACTCCGCCAGATACGCAGTATTTT
>TRBJ1-6|once|.|TRBV6-5
CASRRYNSPLHF
TGTGCCAGCCGGCGGTACAATTCACCCCTCCACTTT
>TRBJ1-2|once|TRBD1|TRBV15
CATSKRQGGYGYTF
TGTGCCACCAGCAAACGACAGGGGGGGTATGGCTACACCTTC
>TRBJ1-5|.|.|TRBV24-1
CATDGGREQPQHF
TGTGCCACGGACGGGGGTAGGGAGCAGCCCCAGCATTTT
>TRBJ1-2|.|.|TRBV19
CASSIIQGHGYTF
TGTGCCAGTAGTATAATTCAGGGGCACGGCTACACCTTC
>TRBJ2-1|.|.|TRBV23-1
CASSPRTINALGQFF
TGCGCCAGCAGTCCCAGAACGATTAATGCGTTGGGGCAGTTCTTC
>TRBJ1-5|.|.|TRBV28
CATSLNNQPQHF
TGTGCCACCTCCCTAAACAATCAGCCCCAGCATTTT
>TRBJ1-1|.|.|TRBV7-2
CASSLTRTEAFF
TGTGCCAGCAGCTTGACGCGAACTGAAGCTTTCTTT
>TRBJ1-2|once|.|TRBV7-9
CASSSHPRSDYGYTF
TGTGCCAGCAGCTCCCATCCCAGGAGCGACTATGGCTACACCTTC
>TRBJ2-2|.|.|TRBV7-9
CASSSPLTGFTGELFF
TGTGCCAGCAGCTCTCCACTGACAGGTTTCACCGGGGAGCTGTTTTTT
>TRBJ2-5|few|.|TRBV9
CASSATGELQETQYF
TGTGCCAGCAGCGCGACAGGTGAACTACAAGAGACCCAGTACTTC
>TRBJ2-3|.|.|TRBV30
CAWGYNTDTQYF
TGTGCCTGGGGCTACAATACAGATACGCAGTATTTT
>TRBJ1-1|.|.|TRBV5-1
CASSLEAGVYTEAFF
TGCGCCAGCAGCTTGGAGGCAGGGGTGTACACTGAAGCTTTCTTT
>TRBJ1-5|once|.|TRBV4-3
CASSQDGGGNQPQHF
TGCGCCAGCAGCCAAGACGGGGGGGGCAATCAGCCCCAGCATTTT